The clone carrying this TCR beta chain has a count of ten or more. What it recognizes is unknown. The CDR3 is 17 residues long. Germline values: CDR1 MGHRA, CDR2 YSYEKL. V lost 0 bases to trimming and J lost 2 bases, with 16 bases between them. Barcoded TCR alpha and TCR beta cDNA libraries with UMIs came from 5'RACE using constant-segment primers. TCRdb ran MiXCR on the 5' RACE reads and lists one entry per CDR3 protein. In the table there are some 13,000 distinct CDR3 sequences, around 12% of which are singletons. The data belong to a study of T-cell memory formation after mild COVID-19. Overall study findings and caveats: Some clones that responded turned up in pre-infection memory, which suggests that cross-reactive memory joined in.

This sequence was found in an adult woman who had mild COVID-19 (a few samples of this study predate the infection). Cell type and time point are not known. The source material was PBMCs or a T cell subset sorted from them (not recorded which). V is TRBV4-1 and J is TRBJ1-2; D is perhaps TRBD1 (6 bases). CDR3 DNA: TGCGCCAGCAGCCAAGATTGGGACAACCTCCCCAACTATGGCTACACCTTC. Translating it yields CASSQDWDNLPNYGYTF.